This T cell receptor beta chain was obtained from a study of blood T cell repertoires in COVID-19. TCRdb's table, derived via immunoSEQ multiplex PCR, lists solely in-frame clones and lacks some. Of 65,000 to 85,000 clones in the sample, approximately 90% were seen once. The CDR3 consists of 15 residues. Deletions cut 0 bases from V and 4 bases from J, with 13 bases between. CDR1 and CDR2 from the germline V gene are MNHEY and SMNVEV (reference sequence). V is TRBV27 and J is TRBJ2-7, with D tentatively TRBD2 (6 bases). Source material: peripheral blood. The sequence was collected from a man in his forties or fifties with acute or convalescent COVID-19. CDR3 coding DNA: TGTGCCAGCAGTTTATCGAAGTTCGGGGGTTACGAGCAGTACTTC. The encoded protein is CASSLSKFGGYEQYF.